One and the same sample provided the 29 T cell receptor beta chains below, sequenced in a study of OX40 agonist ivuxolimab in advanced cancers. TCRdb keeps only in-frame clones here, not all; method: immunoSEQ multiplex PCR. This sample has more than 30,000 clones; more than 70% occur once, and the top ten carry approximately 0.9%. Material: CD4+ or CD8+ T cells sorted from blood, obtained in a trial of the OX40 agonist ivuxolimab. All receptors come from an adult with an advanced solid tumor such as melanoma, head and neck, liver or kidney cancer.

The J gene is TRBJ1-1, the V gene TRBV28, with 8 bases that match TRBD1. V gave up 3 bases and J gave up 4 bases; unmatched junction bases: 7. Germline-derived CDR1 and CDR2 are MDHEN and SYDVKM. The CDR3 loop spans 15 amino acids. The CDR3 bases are TGTGCCAGCAGTTTTAATACAGGGGGGGCCACTGAAGCTTTCTTT. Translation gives CASSFNTGGATEAFF.

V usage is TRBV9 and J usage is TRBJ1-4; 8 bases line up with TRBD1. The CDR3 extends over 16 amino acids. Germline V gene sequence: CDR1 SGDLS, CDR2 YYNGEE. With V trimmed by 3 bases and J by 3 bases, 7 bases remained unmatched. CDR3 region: CASSARLQGANEKLFF. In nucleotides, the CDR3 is TGTGCCAGCAGCGCTCGACTACAGGGGGCTAATGAAAAACTGTTTTTT.

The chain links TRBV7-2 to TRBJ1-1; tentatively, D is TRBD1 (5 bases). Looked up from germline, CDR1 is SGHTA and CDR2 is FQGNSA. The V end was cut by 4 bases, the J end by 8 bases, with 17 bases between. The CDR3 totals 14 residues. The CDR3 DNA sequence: TGTGCCAGCAGCTACCGCAGGACGAAGGGGGAAGCTTTCTTT. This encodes CASSYRRTKGEAFF. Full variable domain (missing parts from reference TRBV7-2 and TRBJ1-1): GAGVSQSPSNKVTEKGKDVELRCDPISGHTALYWYRQSLGQGLEFLIYFQGNSAPDKSGLPSDRFSAERTGGSVSTLTIQRTQQEDSAVYLCASSYRRTKGEAFFGQGTRLTVV.

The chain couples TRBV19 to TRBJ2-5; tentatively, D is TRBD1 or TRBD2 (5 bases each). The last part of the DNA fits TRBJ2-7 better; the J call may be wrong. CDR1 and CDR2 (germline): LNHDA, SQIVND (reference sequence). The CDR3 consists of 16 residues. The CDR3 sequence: CASSPGTAPSSYEQYF. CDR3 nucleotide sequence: TGTGCCAGTAGTCCCGGGACGGCCCCGAGCTCCTACGAGCAGTACTTC.

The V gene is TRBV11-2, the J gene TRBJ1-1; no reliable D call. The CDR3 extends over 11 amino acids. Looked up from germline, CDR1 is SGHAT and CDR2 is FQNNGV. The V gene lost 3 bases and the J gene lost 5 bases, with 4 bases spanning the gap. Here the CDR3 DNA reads TGTGCCAGCAGCTTGTGGACTGAAGCTTTCTTT. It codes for CASSLWTEAFF.

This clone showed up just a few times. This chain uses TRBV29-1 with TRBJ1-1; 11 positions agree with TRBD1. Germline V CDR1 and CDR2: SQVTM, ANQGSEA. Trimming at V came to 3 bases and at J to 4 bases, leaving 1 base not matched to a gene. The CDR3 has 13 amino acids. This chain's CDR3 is CSVDGTGGTEAFF. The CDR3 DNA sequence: TGCAGCGTTGATGGGACAGGGGGCACTGAAGCTTTCTTT.

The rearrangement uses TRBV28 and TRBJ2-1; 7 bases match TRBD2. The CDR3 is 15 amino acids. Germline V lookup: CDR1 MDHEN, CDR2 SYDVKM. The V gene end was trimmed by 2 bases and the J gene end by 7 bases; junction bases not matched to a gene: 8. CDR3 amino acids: CASSLITSVGNEQFF. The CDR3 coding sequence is TGTGCCAGCAGTTTAATAACTAGCGTGGGGAATGAGCAGTTCTTC. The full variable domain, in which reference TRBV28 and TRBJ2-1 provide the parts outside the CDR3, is DVKVTQSSRYLVKRTGEKVFLECVQDMDHENMFWYRQDPGLGLRLIYFSYDVKMKEKGDIPEGYSVSREKKERFSLILESASTNQTSMYLCASSLITSVGNEQFFGPGTRLTVL.

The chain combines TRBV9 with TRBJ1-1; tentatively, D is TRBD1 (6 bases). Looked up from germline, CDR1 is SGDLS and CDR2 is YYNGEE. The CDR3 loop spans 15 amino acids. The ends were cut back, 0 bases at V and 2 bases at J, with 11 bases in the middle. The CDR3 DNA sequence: TGTGCCAGCAGCGTAGGGACAGAGATCAACACTGAAGCTTTCTTT. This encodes CASSVGTEINTEAFF.

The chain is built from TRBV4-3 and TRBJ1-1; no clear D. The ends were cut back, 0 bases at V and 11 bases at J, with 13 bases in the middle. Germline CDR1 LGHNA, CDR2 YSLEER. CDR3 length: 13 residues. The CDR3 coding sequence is TGCGCCAGCAGCCAAGACTCTCGCCAAGGGGCTTTCTTT. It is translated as CASSQDSRQGAFF.

The CDR3 here is CASSKGQGGADTQYF. The DNA of the CDR3 is TGTGCCAGCAGCAAAGGACAGGGTGGGGCAGATACGCAGTATTTT. The chain employs TRBV7-6 and TRBJ2-3; 8 bases agree with TRBD1. This CDR3 region has 15 residues. Germline V gives CDR1 SGHVS, CDR2 FNYEAQ. The junction had 8 bases not matched to a gene; V was cut back by 5 bases and J by 4 bases.

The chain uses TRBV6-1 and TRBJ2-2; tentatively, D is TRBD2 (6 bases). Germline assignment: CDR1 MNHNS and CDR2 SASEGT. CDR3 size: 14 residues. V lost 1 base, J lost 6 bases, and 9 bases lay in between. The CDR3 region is CASSEVPGAGELFF. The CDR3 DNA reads TGTGCCAGCAGTGAAGTGCCGGGAGCCGGGGAGCTGTTTTTT.

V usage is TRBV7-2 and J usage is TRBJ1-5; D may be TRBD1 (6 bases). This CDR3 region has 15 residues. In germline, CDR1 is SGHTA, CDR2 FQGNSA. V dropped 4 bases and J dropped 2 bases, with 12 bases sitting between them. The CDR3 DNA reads TGTGCCAGCAGCTGGGGCAGGGGCGGCAATCAGCCCCAGCATTTT. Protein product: CASSWGRGGNQPQHF. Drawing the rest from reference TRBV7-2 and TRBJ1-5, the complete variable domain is GAGVSQSPSNKVTEKGKDVELRCDPISGHTALYWYRQSLGQGLEFLIYFQGNSAPDKSGLPSDRFSAERTGGSVSTLTIQRTQQEDSAVYLCASSWGRGGNQPQHFGDGTRLSIL.

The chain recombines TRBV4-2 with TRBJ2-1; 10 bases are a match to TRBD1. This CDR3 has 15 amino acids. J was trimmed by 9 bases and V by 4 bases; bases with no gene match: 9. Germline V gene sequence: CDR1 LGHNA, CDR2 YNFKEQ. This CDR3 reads CASSLRDRGEGEQFF. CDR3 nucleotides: TGTGCCAGCAGCCTACGGGACAGGGGTGAGGGTGAGCAGTTCTTC.

The CDR3 DNA sequence: TGTGCCAGCAGGAAAATTGGACAGGGTGAAGCTTTCTTT. Amino acid sequence: CASRKIGQGEAFF. The chain is built from TRBV11-2 and TRBJ1-1, with 8 bases fitting TRBD1. Germline V gene data show CDR1 as SGHAT and CDR2 as FQNNGV. With V trimmed by 6 bases and J by 7 bases, 7 bases remained unmatched. The CDR3 has 13 amino acids.

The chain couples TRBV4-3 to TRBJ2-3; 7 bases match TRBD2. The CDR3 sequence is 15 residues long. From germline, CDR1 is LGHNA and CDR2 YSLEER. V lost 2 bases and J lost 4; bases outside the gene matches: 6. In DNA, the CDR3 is TGCGCCAGCAGCCAACGCGGGGGTTCGGCAGATACGCAGTATTTT. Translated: CASSQRGGSADTQYF.

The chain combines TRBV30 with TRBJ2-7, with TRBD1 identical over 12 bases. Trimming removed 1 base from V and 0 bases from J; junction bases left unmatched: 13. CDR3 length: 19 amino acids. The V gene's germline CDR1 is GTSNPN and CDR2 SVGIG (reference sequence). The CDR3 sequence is CAWSAERGTGGFSSYEQYF. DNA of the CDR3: TGTGCCTGGAGTGCGGAAAGAGGGACAGGGGGCTTCAGCTCCTACGAGCAGTACTTC.

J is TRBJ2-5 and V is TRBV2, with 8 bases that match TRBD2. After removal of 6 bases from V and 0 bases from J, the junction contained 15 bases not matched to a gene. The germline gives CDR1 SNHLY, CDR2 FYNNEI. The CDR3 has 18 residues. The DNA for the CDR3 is TGTGCCAGCAGAGATAGCGGGGTTTTATCGAGTGACCAAGAGACCCAGTACTTC. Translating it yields CASRDSGVLSSDQETQYF.

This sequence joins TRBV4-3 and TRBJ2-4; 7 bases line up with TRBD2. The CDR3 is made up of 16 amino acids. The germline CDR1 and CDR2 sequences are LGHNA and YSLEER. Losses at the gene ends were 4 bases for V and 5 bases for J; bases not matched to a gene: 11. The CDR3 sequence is CASSRSLAVLENIQYF. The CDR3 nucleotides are TGCGCCAGCAGCCGTTCTCTAGCGGTCCTAGAAAACATTCAGTACTTC.

The CDR3: CASSVEGGGPRSEQYF. CDR3 nucleotide sequence: TGTGCCAGCAGCGTAGAGGGGGGAGGCCCTCGAAGCGAGCAGTACTTC. This sequence joins TRBV9 and TRBJ2-7; possibly TRBD1 or TRBD2 for D (6 bases each). Trimming removed 0 bases at V and 6 bases at J, with 19 bases between. Germline V gene lookup returns CDR1 SGDLS and CDR2 YYNGEE. The CDR3 has 16 residues.

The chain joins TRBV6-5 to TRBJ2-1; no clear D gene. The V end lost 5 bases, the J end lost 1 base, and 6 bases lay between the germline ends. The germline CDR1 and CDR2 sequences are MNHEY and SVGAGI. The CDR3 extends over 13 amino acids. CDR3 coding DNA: TGTGCCAGCAGTCGGAAGTCCTACAATGAGCAGTTCTTC. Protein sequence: CASSRKSYNEQFF.

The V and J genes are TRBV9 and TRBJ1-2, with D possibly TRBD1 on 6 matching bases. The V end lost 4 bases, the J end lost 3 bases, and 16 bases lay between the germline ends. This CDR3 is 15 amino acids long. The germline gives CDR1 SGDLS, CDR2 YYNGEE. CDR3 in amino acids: CASSSGGARDYGYTF. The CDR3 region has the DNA TGTGCCAGCAGCAGCGGGGGCGCCCGGGACTATGGCTACACCTTC.

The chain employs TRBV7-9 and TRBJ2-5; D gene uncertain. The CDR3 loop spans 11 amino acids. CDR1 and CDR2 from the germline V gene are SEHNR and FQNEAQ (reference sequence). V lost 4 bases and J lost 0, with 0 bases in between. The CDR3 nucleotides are TGTGCCAGCAGCTACCAAGAGACCCAGTACTTC. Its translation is CASSYQETQYF. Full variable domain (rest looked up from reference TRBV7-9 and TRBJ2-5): DTGVSQNPRHKITKRGQNVTFRCDPISEHNRLYWYRQTLGQGPEFLTYFQNEAQLEKSRLLSDRFSAERPKGSFSTLEIQRTEQGDSAMYLCASSYQETQYFGPGTRLLVL.

CDR3 in amino acids: CASRNGGQGGYTF. The CDR3 DNA reads TGTGCCAGTCGTAACGGGGGACAGGGTGGCTACACCTTC. The chain is built from TRBV10-3 and TRBJ1-2; TRBD1 matches at 9 bases. Germline CDR1 and CDR2: ENHRY and SYGVKD. This CDR3 contains 13 residues. V shed 10 bases and J 7 bases; nucleotides not matched to a gene: 10.

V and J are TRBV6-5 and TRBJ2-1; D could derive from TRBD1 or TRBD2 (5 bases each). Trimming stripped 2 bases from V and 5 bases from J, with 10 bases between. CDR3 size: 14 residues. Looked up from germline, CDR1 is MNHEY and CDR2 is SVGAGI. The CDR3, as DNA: TGTGCCAGCAGTTACCGGGACGGTAACAATGAGCAGTTCTTC. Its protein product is CASSYRDGNNEQFF.

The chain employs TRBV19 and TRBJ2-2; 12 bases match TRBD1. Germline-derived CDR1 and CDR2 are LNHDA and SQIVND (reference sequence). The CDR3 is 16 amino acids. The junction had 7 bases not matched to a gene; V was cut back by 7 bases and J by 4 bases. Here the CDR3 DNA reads TGTGCCAGTACAGGGGGGGACAGGGGGCCCACCGGGGAGCTGTTTTTT. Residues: CASTGGDRGPTGELFF.

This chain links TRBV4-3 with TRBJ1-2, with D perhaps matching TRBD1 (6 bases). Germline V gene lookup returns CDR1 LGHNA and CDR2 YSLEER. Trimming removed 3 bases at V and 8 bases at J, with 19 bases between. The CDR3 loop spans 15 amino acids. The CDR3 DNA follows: TGCGCCAGCAGCCAGCTTTTGGACAGAGGAGAAGGCTACACCTTC. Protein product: CASSQLLDRGEGYTF.

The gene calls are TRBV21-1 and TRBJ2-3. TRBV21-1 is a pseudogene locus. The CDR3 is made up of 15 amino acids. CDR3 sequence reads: CASSKDDRSTDTQYF. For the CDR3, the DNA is TGTGCCAGCAGCAAAGATGACCGTTCCACAGATACGCAGTATTTT.

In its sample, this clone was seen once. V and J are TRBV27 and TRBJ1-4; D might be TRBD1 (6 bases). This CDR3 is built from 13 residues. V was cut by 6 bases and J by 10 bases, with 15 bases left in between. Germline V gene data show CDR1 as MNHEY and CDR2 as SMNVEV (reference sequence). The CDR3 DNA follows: TGTGCCAGCAGCCTAACAGGGACCGGAAAACTGTTTTTT. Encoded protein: CASSLTGTGKLFF.

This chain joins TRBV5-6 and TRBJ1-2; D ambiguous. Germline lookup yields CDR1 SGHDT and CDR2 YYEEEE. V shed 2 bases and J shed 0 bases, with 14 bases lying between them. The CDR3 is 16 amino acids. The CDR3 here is CASSLGLQGSNYGYTF. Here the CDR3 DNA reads TGTGCCAGCAGCTTAGGCCTCCAAGGCTCTAACTATGGCTACACCTTC.